Listed here are 31 T cell receptor beta chains from one sample, sequenced in a study of CD8+CD57+ T cells in acquired aplastic anemia. The template used for profiling TCR beta VDJ and CDR3 was genomic DNA. Via MiXCR, TCRdb re-called the reads, giving one row per CDR3 protein. The data contain some 220,000 distinct CDR3 sequences, 34% of them seen just once; the ten biggest clones take up 1% to 1.3%. Source material: sorted CD4+, CD8+, or CD8+CD57+ T cells (not recorded which) from PBMCs. These receptors were obtained from a human donor in good health, serving as a control.

This clonotype was picked up a small number of times. It may be a read error: a sequence one base away is much more abundant. The V gene is TRBV12-3 or TRBV12-4, the J gene TRBJ2-7; unclear D gene. Trimming left V 3 bases short and J 9 bases short, with 12 bases between. The CDR3 covers 12 residues. CDR3 nucleotide sequence: TGTGCCAGCAGTTTTTTAGTCCAGTCGCAGTACTTC. Its translation: CASSFLVQSQYF.

This clonotype was seen once. V is TRBV7-8 and J is TRBJ2-7; D might be TRBD1 (8 bases). The ends were cut back, 5 bases at V and 3 bases at J, with 14 bases in the middle. Germline CDR1 reads SGHVS; CDR2 reads FQNEAQ. CDR3 size: 14 residues. This CDR3 is CASSITGGDYEQYF. The CDR3 DNA reads as TGTGCCAGCAGCATAACAGGGGGGGACTACGAGCAGTACTTC.

In this sample, this clonotype turned up many times. The V gene is TRBV2, the J gene TRBJ1-1; possible D gene TRBD1, 6 bases. Looked up from germline, CDR1 is SNHLY and CDR2 is FYNNEI. The CDR3 extends over 13 amino acids. Trimming removed 10 bases from V and 0 bases from J, with 12 bases in between. The CDR3 reads CATRTEMNTEAFF. CDR3 nucleotides: TGTGCCACGCGGACAGAAATGAACACTGAAGCTTTCTTT.

The rearrangement links TRBV11-1 to TRBJ2-1, with TRBD2 identical over 9 bases. Germline-derived CDR1 and CDR2 are SGHAT and FQDESV (reference sequence). The CDR3 totals 15 residues. After removal of 5 bases from V and 10 bases from J, the junction contained 12 bases not matched to a gene. CDR3 coding DNA: TGTGCCAGCAGCCCCATAGCGGGAGAGGCGGAGGAGCAGTTCTTC. Its translation: CASSPIAGEAEEQFF.

This clonotype was counted between two and nine times. The gene calls are TRBV5-6 and TRBJ2-1, with D possibly matching TRBD2 (7 bases). The germline CDR1 and CDR2 sequences are SGHDT and YYEEEE. The CDR3 totals 15 residues. The V gene lost 2 bases and the J gene lost 2 bases, with 11 bases spanning the gap. This chain's CDR3 is CASSLRGGPYNEQFF. CDR3 in DNA: TGTGCCAGCAGCTTAAGGGGGGGCCCCTACAATGAGCAGTTCTTC.

CDR3: CASRPLGGDEQFF. The CDR3 DNA reads as TGTGCCAGCAGGCCATTAGGGGGGGATGAGCAGTTCTTC. The J gene is TRBJ2-1, the V gene TRBV27, with a possible D match to TRBD2 (7 bases). Trimming pared 6 bases from V and 8 bases from J, leaving 14 bases between. The CDR3 contains 13 residues. Germline values: CDR1 MNHEY, CDR2 SMNVEV (reference sequence).

This clonotype has only a few counts. The rearrangement joins TRBV15 to TRBJ2-7; tentative D call: TRBD2 (5 bases). Germline-derived CDR1 and CDR2 are LNHNV and YYDKDF (reference sequence). This CDR3 region has 13 residues. V lost 8 bases to trimming and J lost 2 bases, with 13 bases between them. The CDR3 loop reads CATHGERAYEQYF. DNA of the CDR3: TGTGCCACCCACGGCGAGAGGGCCTACGAGCAGTACTTC.

The chain combines TRBV6-1 with TRBJ1-6, with D tentatively TRBD1 (5 bases). The CDR3 consists of 16 residues. Trimming removed 5 bases from V and 0 bases from J, with 11 bases in between. From germline, CDR1 is MNHNS and CDR2 SASEGT. The chain's CDR3 is CASSRQKSSYNSPLHF. CDR3 sequence (DNA): TGTGCCAGCAGTAGACAGAAGAGCTCCTATAATTCACCCCTCCACTTT.

This chain links TRBV29-1 with TRBJ1-1; 8 bases agree with TRBD1. Germline V lookup: CDR1 SQVTM, CDR2 ANQGSEA. With V trimmed by 8 bases and J by 4 bases, 15 bases remained unmatched. The CDR3 sequence is 15 residues long. The chain's CDR3 is CSSGTGQDQATEAFF. The CDR3 DNA reads as TGCAGCTCCGGGACAGGACAAGACCAGGCCACTGAAGCTTTCTTT.

The chain is built from TRBV18 and TRBJ2-7; no reliable D call. There are 14 residues in the CDR3. V lost 2 bases to trimming and J lost 4 bases, with 12 bases between them. The germline V gene encodes CDR1 KGHSH and CDR2 LQKENI. The CDR3 loop is CASSPSLQAYEQYF. Written as DNA, the CDR3 is TGTGCCAGCTCACCATCCCTCCAAGCGTACGAGCAGTACTTC.

This clonotype was observed many times. This chain connects TRBV11-3 to TRBJ2-3, with TRBD2 matching over 7 bases. V lost 4 bases and J lost 2; bases outside the gene matches: 3. The CDR3 is 14 amino acids. CDR1 is SGHNT, CDR2 YENEEA, per germline. DNA of the CDR3: TGTGCCAGCAGCTCCCTAGCGGACACAGATACGCAGTATTTT. Translating it yields CASSSLADTDTQYF.

This clonotype was detected ten times or more. V is TRBV6-2 or TRBV6-3 and J is TRBJ2-7, with 9 bases identical to TRBD1. From germline, CDR1 is MNHEY and CDR2 SVGEGT. There are 15 residues in the CDR3. Germline trimming cut 5 bases from V and 6 bases from J; bases unmatched to any gene: 11. CDR3 loop: CASSGTGTGLSEQYF. In nucleotides, the CDR3 is TGTGCCAGCAGTGGAACCGGGACAGGGCTGAGCGAGCAGTACTTC.

A few counts support this clonotype. The chain's CDR3 is CASRNSDTANTGELFF. The CDR3 DNA sequence: TGTGCCAGTAGGAACTCCGATACAGCGAACACCGGGGAGCTGTTTTTT. V is TRBV19 and J is TRBJ2-2; no clear D gene. Germline CDR1 and CDR2: LNHDA and SQIVND (reference sequence). The V end was cut by 6 bases, the J end by 0 bases, with 14 bases between. The CDR3 is made up of 16 amino acids.

This clonotype was detected ten times or more. V usage is TRBV4-1 and J usage is TRBJ2-7; a weak D match, TRBD2 (6 bases). V lost 6 bases and J lost 2, with 17 bases in between. Germline V gene lookup returns CDR1 MGHRA and CDR2 YSYEKL. The CDR3 length is 15 residues. CDR3 bases: TGCGCCAGCAGTTTACGCGGGACTTCAACCTACGAGCAGTACTTC. Translated, it gives CASSLRGTSTYEQYF.

The chain carries TRBV5-4 and TRBJ2-1; 15 bases line up with TRBD2. The CDR3 is made up of 17 amino acids. J gave up 7 bases and V 3 bases, and 8 bases lay outside the gene matches. Germline V gives CDR1 SGHNT, CDR2 YYREEE (reference sequence). CDR3 coding DNA: TGTGCCAGCAGCTCGGGGACTAGCGGGGGGCGGAGGAATGAGCAGTTCTTC. Its protein is CASSSGTSGGRRNEQFF.

In its sample, this clonotype was seen many times. The chain recombines TRBV19 with TRBJ1-4; 10 positions agree with TRBD1. Germline CDR1 reads LNHDA; CDR2 reads SQIVND (reference sequence). There are 16 residues in the CDR3. Trimming at V came to 7 bases and at J to 10 bases, leaving 15 bases not matched to a gene. The CDR3 coding sequence is TGTGCCAGTAAAAAGCATTCGGGACAGGGGTATTCAAAACTGTTTTTT. It yields the protein CASKKHSGQGYSKLFF.

Worth noting for this clonotype: The CDR3 end shows no conserved phenylalanine or tryptophan, and so a read error is likely. V gene TRBV5-1 combines with J gene TRBJ2-3, with TRBD2 matching over 9 bases. The J segment lost 6 bases and the V segment lost 0 bases, leaving 2 bases of the junction unmatched. Germline values: CDR1 SGHRS, CDR2 YFSETQ. The CDR3 totals 14 residues. CDR3 region: CASSLGTSGDTQYL. The DNA of the CDR3 is TGCGCCAGCAGCTTGGGAACTAGCGGGGATACGCAGTATCTT.

There are a few counts of this clonotype. A much larger clonotype is one base distant, so this may be a read error. CDR3 protein: CASSLRGTSSSYEQYF. The CDR3 coding sequence is TGTGCCAGCAGCTTGCGGGGGACTAGCAGCTCCTACGAGCAGTACTTC. This chain links TRBV11-2 with TRBJ2-7; 9 positions agree with TRBD2. From germline, CDR1 is SGHAT and CDR2 FQNNGV. The V gene end was trimmed by 3 bases and the J gene end by 0 bases; junction bases not matched to a gene: 6. The CDR3 contains 16 residues. Full variable domain (outside the CDR3, taken from reference TRBV11-2 and TRBJ2-7): EAGVAQSPRYKIIEKRQSVAFWCNPISGHATLYWYQQILGQGPKLLIQFQNNGVVDDSQLPKDRFSAERLKGVDSTLKIQPAKLEDSAVYLCASSLRGTSSSYEQYFGPGTRLTVT.

J is TRBJ2-6 and V is TRBV15, with 9 positions matching TRBD1. Germline V gene data show CDR1 as LNHNV and CDR2 as YYDKDF (reference sequence). Unmatched junction bases numbered 11, after V lost 7 bases and J lost 4 bases. This CDR3 has 17 residues. The CDR3 bases are TGTGCCACCAAAAACCAACAGGGGGCGAGGGGGGCCAACGTCCTGACTTTC. It is translated as CATKNQQGARGANVLTF.

This clonotype was detected many times. V is TRBV7-2 and J is TRBJ2-1; no firm D call. V lost 3 bases to trimming and J lost 0 bases, with 0 bases between them. The CDR3 loop spans 12 amino acids. The germline V gene has CDR1 SGHTA and CDR2 FQGNSA. CDR3: CASSFSYNEQFF. In nucleotides, the CDR3 is TGTGCCAGCAGCTTCTCCTACAATGAGCAGTTCTTC.

This clonotype was seen many times. This rearrangement joins TRBV12-3 or TRBV12-4 to TRBJ2-1, with a tentative D call TRBD2 (6 bases). The CDR3 length is 14 residues. Trimming stripped 10 bases from V and 3 bases from J, with 16 bases between. The CDR3 DNA sequence: TGTGCCACCGACACCTCGGAGGGCTACAATGAGCAGTTCTTC. It translates to CATDTSEGYNEQFF.

On this clonotype itself: This may arise from a read error, as a much more abundant clone is one base away. This chain joins TRBV11-2 and TRBJ2-5; D could derive from TRBD1 or TRBD2 (6 bases each). There are 16 residues in the CDR3. The germline V gene encodes CDR1 SGHAT and CDR2 FQNNGV. The V gene lost 6 bases and the J gene lost 6 bases, with 23 bases spanning the gap. CDR3 amino acids: CASSIDGGGGGKTQYF. In nucleotides, the CDR3 is TGTGCCAGCAGTATAGACGGGGGCGGAGGTGGGAAGACCCAGTACTTC.

This clonotype was seen at least ten times. V is TRBV5-8 and J is TRBJ2-7, with D perhaps given as TRBD1 or TRBD2 (5 bases each). The CDR3 loop spans 14 amino acids. V lost 7 bases, J lost 0 bases, and 14 bases lay in between. Germline lookup yields CDR1 SGHTS and CDR2 YDEGEE. Written as DNA, the CDR3 is TGTGCCAGCTCGAGGGGCCGAAACTCCTACGAGCAGTACTTC. Translating it yields CASSRGRNSYEQYF.

This clonotype was seen ten or more times. The chain has TRBV24-1 and TRBJ2-2, with D unclear. V was trimmed by 5 bases and J by 6 bases, leaving 6 bases between them. Germline loops: CDR1 KGHDR, CDR2 SFDVKD. This CDR3 is built from 12 residues. CDR3 sequence reads: CATSVGPGELFF. CDR3 DNA: TGTGCCACCAGTGTGGGTCCCGGGGAGCTGTTTTTT.

The chain recombines TRBV3-1 with TRBJ1-3; D is unresolved. Trimming removed 2 bases at V and 6 bases at J, with 5 bases between. The CDR3 length is 12 residues. CDR1 and CDR2 (germline): LGHDT, YNNKEL (reference sequence). CDR3: CASSQTVNTIYF. CDR3 nucleotides: TGTGCCAGCAGCCAAACTGTAAACACCATATATTTT.

At least ten counts were recorded for this clonotype. The rearrangement links TRBV20-1 to TRBJ1-2; TRBD1 matches 9 bases. Germline CDR1 is DFQATT and CDR2 is SNEGSKA (reference sequence). The CDR3 loop spans 13 amino acids. V shed 5 bases, J shed 8 bases, and the junction held 9 bases outside the gene matches. The chain's CDR3 is CSAARQGGGGYTF. CDR3 coding DNA: TGCAGTGCTGCGAGACAGGGGGGGGGCGGCTACACCTTC.

The table lists this clonotype with many counts. The V and J genes are TRBV10-3 and TRBJ1-4, with D unresolved. V lost 0 bases, J lost 5 bases, and 16 bases lay in between. Germline assignment: CDR1 ENHRY and CDR2 SYGVKD. The CDR3 covers 17 residues. As DNA, the CDR3 is TGTGCCATCAGTGAGTCCGAGGGCAGTCTGCGGAATGAAAAACTGTTTTTT. Translating it yields CAISESEGSLRNEKLFF.

Comment on this clonotype: A clone one base away is much larger, so this may be a read error. This chain joins TRBV5-1 and TRBJ2-3; tentatively, D is TRBD1 (5 bases). The CDR3 spans 14 residues. In germline, CDR1 is SGHRS, CDR2 YFSETQ. The CDR3 nucleotides are TGCGCCAGCAGCTTGGGCGTAATCACAGGTACGCAGTATTTT. This translates into CASSLGVITGTQYF.

This clonotype was seen repeatedly, ten times or more. The J gene is TRBJ2-7, the V gene TRBV7-8, with 9 bases aligning to TRBD2. The V segment lost 1 base and the J segment 4 bases; nucleotides outside the gene matches: 14. Germline loops: CDR1 SGHVS, CDR2 FQNEAQ. The CDR3 is made up of 18 amino acids. The CDR3 here is CASSLVQSAGGPRYEQYF. In DNA, the CDR3 is TGTGCCAGCAGCTTAGTTCAGTCTGCGGGAGGGCCCAGGTACGAGCAGTACTTC.

This clonotype was counted many times. V and J are TRBV7-9 and TRBJ2-7; D gene uncertain. There are 15 residues in the CDR3. Germline V lookup: CDR1 SEHNR, CDR2 FQNEAQ (reference sequence). V lost 4 bases and J 0 bases, leaving 13 bases between the germline ends. This CDR3 reads CASSSTASSSYEQYF. The CDR3 bases are TGTGCCAGCAGCTCCACAGCGTCGAGCTCCTACGAGCAGTACTTC. The full variable domain, in which reference TRBV7-9 and TRBJ2-7 provide the parts outside the CDR3, is DTGVSQNPRHKITKRGQNVTFRCDPISEHNRLYWYRQTLGQGPEFLTYFQNEAQLEKSRLLSDRFSAERPKGSFSTLEIQRTEQGDSAMYLCASSSTASSSYEQYFGPGTRLTVT.

The V gene is TRBV5-6, the J gene TRBJ2-1; no clear D. The CDR3 contains 15 residues. Germline V gene lookup returns CDR1 SGHDT and CDR2 YYEEEE. Trimming left V 6 bases short and J 0 bases short, with 13 bases between. The CDR3: CASTSGVSSYNEQFF. CDR3 DNA sequence: TGTGCCAGCACCTCAGGTGTTAGCTCCTACAATGAGCAGTTCTTC.